The clone carrying this T cell receptor (beta chain) was seen at least ten times. This sample is drawn from a study of T cells in Graves' hyperthyroidism and ophthalmopathy. CDR1 and CDR2 from the germline V gene are GTSNPN and SVGIG (reference sequence). CDR3 length: 14 residues. The V end lost 0 bases, the J end lost 2 bases, and 10 bases lay between the germline ends. Amplification targeted TCR beta CDR3 regions from RNA transcripts. The HTBI set primed first-round TCR CDR3 RT-PCR. TCRdb recomputed calls from the multiplex PCR reads with MiXCR, one row per CDR3 protein. Counted here are under 400,000 distinct CDR3 sequences, roughly 21% occurring once; the ten biggest clones make up about 50%. Graves' hyperthyroidism was deemed stable given no ophthalmopathy progression within 18 months.

The genes are TRBV30 and TRBJ1-2; D is unresolved. The sequence was obtained from a woman in her forties or fifties with Graves' hyperthyroidism. Sequencing input: blood. CDR3 DNA sequence: TGTGCCTGGAGTGTGCTTCTCGGAAACTATGGCTACACCTTC. Its protein is CAWSVLLGNYGYTF.